This T cell receptor (beta chain) was recorded in a study of T cell responses to AZD1222 COVID-19 vaccine (dated by TCRdb to about 2021). Broadly, across the study: TCR sequencing covered roughly 230 trial participants: nearly 210 given two doses of AZD1222 and around 26 given two doses of MenACWY control vaccine. Enrollment into the trials was organized by age into subgroups of 18-55, 56-69 and 70-plus years, and those subgroups contained about 160, 30 and 59 TCR-sequenced participants, respectively. General study outcomes and caveats: No day 14 peak-response samples were available, so repertoires were characterized only after the peak T cell response. In the small 56-69-year group, the increase in depth fell short of significance, most likely because of low power. Most participants were white British and females outnumbered males, and the authors suggested that clonal diversity may have been underestimated. The vaccine-associated CD4 TCRs covered the entire spike protein, and the dominant responses fell in regions 160-218 and 743-854. Spike-specific TCR breadth and depth rose significantly after two AZD1222 doses compared with day 0 and with MenACWY recipients. Reportedly, almost half of the unique spike-specific TCRs recognized epitopes lying outside the regions that are mutated in the B.1.351 and B.1.1.7 variants. Only five or six AZD1222 recipients were SARS-CoV-2 seropositive at baseline, limiting conclusions about previously exposed vaccinees.

The CDR3 regions of human TCRbeta chains were subjected to immunosequencing. Per the authors' processing: TCRs in the repertoires were compared against a reference library of SARS-CoV-2-specific TCRs that had been generated with the MIRA antigen-specificity platform. Breadth was defined as the fraction of unique TCRs that were SARS-CoV-2-associated. Depth was defined as the fraction of total T cells that were SARS-CoV-2-associated. Each spike-specific TCR was assigned to its reactive spike region and to a CD4 or CD8 class using the MIRA data. Log10-transformed breadth and depth values were compared by one-way ANOVA with Sidak's multiple comparisons tests. The source is immuneACCESS, and TCRdb retained only in-frame sequences with V and J called. Part of the clones is not carried over; for the studies checked, unresolved V genes explain less than half of this, and the remainder is unexplained. V, J and clone size are those of that table, while D and trimming were read from the DNA. This sample lists 99,000 or so clones; 80% to 90% were detected once. Clones ranked in the top ten supply 44% of the sample.

The time point label here, explained by the study, means: about 28 days (+/-7) after the second vaccine dose. Because spike-specific TCR depth and breadth did not differ between the two schedules, AZD1222 recipients who got a second dose at roughly 4 weeks were pooled with those who got a second dose at roughly 12 weeks. Vaccinee samples were obtained from the UK trials COV001 and COV002, which included a single-blind randomized controlled phase 2/3 trial of AZD1222 (ChAdOx1 nCoV-19) in healthy adults. For TCRbeta chain sequencing, PBMC samples from trial participants were taken at day 0 and at day 28 after the second dose. In its sample, this clone was seen once. Its antigen is not yet known. One base away there is no much larger clone; base qualities are not given. For CDR1 and CDR2, the germline V gene (reference sequence) lists GTSNPN and SVGIG. Counted from cysteine to phenylalanine, this CDR3 has 13 amino acids. Only the CDR3 DNA stays, 39 bases, in frame from base 1.

The sequence links TRBV30 to TRBJ1-1; D gene: possibly TRBD1, on 5 matching bases. This sequence originates from an adult who received the AZD1222 COVID-19 vaccine. Sequences were derived from peripheral blood, sampled 28 days after the second AZD1222 dose. The CDR3 protein is CARTVGGNTEAFF. The nucleotide sequence reads TGTGCGAGGACGGTTGGGGGTAACACTGAAGCTTTCTTT. Reference TRBV30 and TRBJ1-1 genes cover what lies past the CDR3, so the full variable domain is SQTIHQWPATLVQPVGSPLSLECTVEGTSNPNLYWYRQAAGRGLQLLFYSVGIGQISSEVPQNLSASRPQDRQFILSSKKLLLSDSGFYLCARTVGGNTEAFFGQGTRLTVV.